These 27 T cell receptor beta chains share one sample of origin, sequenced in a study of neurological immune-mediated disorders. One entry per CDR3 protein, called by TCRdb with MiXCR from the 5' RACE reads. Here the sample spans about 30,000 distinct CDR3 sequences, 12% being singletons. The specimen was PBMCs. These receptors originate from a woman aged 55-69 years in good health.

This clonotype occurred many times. The CDR3 loop is CASSFQSTDTQYF. For the CDR3, the DNA is TGTGCCAGCAGTTTCCAGAGCACAGATACGCAGTATTTT. The chain recombines TRBV12-3 or TRBV12-4 with TRBJ2-3; D not resolved. V was trimmed by 3 bases and J by 0 bases, leaving 4 bases between them. The CDR3 totals 13 residues.

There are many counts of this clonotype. Here the CDR3 reads CASSLRRSSYEQYF. DNA for the CDR3: TGTGCCAGCAGCTTAAGACGGAGCTCCTACGAGCAGTACTTC. V and J are TRBV7-2 and TRBJ2-7; D gene uncertain. The CDR3 extends over 14 amino acids. V lost 2 bases and J 0 bases, leaving 8 bases between the germline ends. The V gene's germline CDR1 is SGHTA and CDR2 FQGNSA. The variable domain in full, completed from reference TRBV7-2 and TRBJ2-7, reads GAGVSQSPSNKVTEKGKDVELRCDPISGHTALYWYRQSLGQGLEFLIYFQGNSAPDKSGLPSDRFSAERTGGSVSTLTIQRTQQEDSAVYLCASSLRRSSYEQYFGPGTRLTVT.

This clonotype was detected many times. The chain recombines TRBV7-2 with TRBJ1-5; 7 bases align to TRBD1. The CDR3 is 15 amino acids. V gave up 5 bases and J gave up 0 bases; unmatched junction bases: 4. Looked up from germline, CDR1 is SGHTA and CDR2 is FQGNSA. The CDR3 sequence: CASSARTGSNQPQHF. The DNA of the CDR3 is TGTGCCAGCAGCGCACGGACAGGTAGCAATCAGCCCCAGCATTTT.

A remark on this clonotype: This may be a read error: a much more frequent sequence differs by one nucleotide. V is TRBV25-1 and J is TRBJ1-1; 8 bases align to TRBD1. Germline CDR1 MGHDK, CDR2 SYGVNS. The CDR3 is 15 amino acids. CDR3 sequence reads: CASSEQDRVGADAFF. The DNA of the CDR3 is TGTGCCAGCAGTGAGCAGGACAGGGTTGGTGCTGACGCTTTCTTT.

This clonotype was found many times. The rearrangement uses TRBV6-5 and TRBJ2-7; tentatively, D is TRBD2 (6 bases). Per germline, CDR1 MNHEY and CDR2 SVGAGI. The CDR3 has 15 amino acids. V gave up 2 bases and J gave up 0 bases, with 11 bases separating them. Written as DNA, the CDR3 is TGTGCCAGCAGTTACAGTAGCGGTGGCTCCTACGAGCAGTACTTC. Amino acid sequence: CASSYSSGGSYEQYF.

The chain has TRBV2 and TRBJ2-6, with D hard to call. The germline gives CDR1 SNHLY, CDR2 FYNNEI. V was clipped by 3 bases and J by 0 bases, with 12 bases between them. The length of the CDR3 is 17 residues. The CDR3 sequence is CASSEPPLPSGANVLTF. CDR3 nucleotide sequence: TGTGCCAGCAGTGAGCCCCCTCTTCCCTCTGGGGCCAACGTCCTGACTTTC.

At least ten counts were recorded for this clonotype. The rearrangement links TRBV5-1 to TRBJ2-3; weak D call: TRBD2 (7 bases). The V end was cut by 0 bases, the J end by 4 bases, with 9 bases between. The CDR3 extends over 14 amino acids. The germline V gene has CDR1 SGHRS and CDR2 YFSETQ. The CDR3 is CASSLGGGADTQYF. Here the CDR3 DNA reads TGCGCCAGCAGCTTGGGGGGGGGCGCAGATACGCAGTATTTT.

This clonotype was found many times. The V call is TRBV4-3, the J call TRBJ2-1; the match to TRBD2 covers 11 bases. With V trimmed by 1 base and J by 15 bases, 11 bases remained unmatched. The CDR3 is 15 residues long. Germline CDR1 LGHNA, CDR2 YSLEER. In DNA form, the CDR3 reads TGCGCCAGCAGCCAAGCGGCTAGCGGGGGGCGAGGGTGGTTCTTC. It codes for CASSQAASGGRGWFF.

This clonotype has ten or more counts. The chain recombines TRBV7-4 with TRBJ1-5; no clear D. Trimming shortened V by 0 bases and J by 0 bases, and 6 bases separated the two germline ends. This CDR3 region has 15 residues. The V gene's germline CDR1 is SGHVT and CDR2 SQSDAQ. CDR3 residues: CASSLADYSNQPQHF. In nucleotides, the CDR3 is TGTGCCAGCAGCTTAGCGGATTATAGCAATCAGCCCCAGCATTTT.

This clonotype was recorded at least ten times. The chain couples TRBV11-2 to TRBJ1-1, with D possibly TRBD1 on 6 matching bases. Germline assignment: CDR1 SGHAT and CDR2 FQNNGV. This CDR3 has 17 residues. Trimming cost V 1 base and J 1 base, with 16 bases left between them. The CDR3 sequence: CASSLGILGAGNTEAFF. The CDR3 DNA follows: TGTGCCAGCAGCTTAGGTATATTGGGGGCTGGGAACACTGAAGCTTTCTTT.

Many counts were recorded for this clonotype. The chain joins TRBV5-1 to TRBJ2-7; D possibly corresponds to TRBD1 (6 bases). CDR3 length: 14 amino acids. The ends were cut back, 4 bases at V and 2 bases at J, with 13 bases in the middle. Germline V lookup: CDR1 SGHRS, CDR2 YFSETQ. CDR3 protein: CASSAGTGTYEQYF. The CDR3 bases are TGCGCCAGCAGCGCCGGAACAGGGACCTACGAGCAGTACTTC.

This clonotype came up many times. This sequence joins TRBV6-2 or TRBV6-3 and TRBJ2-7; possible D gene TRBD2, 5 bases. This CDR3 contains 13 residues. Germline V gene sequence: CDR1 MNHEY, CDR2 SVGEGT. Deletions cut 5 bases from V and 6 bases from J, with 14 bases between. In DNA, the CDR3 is TGTGCCAGCAGTCCTCGGGGATCGGGCGAGCAGTACTTC. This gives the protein CASSPRGSGEQYF.

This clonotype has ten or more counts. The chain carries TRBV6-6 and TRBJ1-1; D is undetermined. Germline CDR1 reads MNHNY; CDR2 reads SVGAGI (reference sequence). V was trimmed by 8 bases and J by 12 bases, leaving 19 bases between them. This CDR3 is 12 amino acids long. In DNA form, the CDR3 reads TGTGCCAGCTTATACGGGAGGTTGGAGACTTTCTTT. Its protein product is CASLYGRLETFF.

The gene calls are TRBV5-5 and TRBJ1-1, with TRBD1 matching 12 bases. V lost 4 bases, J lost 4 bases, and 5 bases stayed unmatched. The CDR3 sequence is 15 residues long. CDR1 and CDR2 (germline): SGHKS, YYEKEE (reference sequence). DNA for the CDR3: TGTGCCAGCAGCGGGACGGGACAGGGGGCCACTGAAGCTTTCTTT. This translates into CASSGTGQGATEAFF.

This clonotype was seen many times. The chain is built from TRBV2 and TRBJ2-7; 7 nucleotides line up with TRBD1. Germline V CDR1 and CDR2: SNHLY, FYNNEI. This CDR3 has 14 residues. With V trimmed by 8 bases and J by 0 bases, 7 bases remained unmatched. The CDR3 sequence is CASGGQMSSYEQYF. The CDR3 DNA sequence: TGTGCCAGCGGGGGACAGATGAGCTCCTACGAGCAGTACTTC. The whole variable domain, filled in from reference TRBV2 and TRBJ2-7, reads EPEVTQTPSHQVTQMGQEVILRCVPISNHLYFYWYRQILGQKVEFLVSFYNNEISEKSEIFDDQFSVERPDGSNFTLKIRSTKLEDSAMYFCASGGQMSSYEQYFGPGTRLTVT.

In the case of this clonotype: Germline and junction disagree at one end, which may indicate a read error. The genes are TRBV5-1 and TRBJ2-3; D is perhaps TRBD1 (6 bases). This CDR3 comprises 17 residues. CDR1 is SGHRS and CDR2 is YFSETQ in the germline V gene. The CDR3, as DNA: TGTACCAGCAGCCCATTAGGGGGTCTCCTCAACACAGATACGCAGTATTTT. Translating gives CTSSPLGGLLNTDTQYF.

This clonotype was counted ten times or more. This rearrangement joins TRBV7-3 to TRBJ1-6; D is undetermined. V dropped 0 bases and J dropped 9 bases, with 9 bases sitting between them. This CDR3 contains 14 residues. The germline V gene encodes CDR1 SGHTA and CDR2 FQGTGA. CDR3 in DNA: TGTGCCAGCAGCTTAACAGGGAGAGGTTCACCCCTCCACTTT. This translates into CASSLTGRGSPLHF.

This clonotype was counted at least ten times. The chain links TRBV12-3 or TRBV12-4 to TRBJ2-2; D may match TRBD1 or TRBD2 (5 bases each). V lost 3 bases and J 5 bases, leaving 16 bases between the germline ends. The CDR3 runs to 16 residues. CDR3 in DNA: TGTGCCAGCAGTTTGAGAGATGGGGGTTTTACCGGGGAGCTGTTTTTT. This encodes CASSLRDGGFTGELFF.

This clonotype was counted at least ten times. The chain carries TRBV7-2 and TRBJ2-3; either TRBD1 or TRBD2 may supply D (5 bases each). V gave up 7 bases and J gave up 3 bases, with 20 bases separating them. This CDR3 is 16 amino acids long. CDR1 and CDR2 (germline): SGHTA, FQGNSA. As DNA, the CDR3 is TGTGCCAGCACTTCATCGTGGGGGTACGGGACAGATACGCAGTATTTT. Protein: CASTSSWGYGTDTQYF.

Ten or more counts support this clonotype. In DNA, the CDR3 is TGTGCCAGCAGCGGGCAAAGGGTGGGCACCGGGGAGCTGTTTTTT. As protein: CASSGQRVGTGELFF. V usage is TRBV9 and J usage is TRBJ2-2; no firm D call. The CDR3 length is 15 residues. The V gene's germline CDR1 is SGDLS and CDR2 YYNGEE. The germline V and J ends were trimmed by 3 bases and 4 bases, with 13 bases remaining between them.

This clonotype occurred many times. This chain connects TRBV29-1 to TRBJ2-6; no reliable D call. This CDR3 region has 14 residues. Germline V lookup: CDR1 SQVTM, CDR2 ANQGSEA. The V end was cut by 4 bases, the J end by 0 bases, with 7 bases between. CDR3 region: CSVGLSSGANVLTF. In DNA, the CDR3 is TGCAGCGTTGGACTTTCCTCTGGGGCCAACGTCCTGACTTTC.

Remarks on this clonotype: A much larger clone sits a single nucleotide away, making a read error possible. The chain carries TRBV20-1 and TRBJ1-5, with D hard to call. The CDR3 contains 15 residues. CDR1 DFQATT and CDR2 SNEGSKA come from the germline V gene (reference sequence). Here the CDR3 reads CSARDQKGSNQHQHF. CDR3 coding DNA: TGCAGTGCTAGAGATCAGAAGGGAAGCAATCAGCACCAGCATTTT.

The CDR3 DNA sequence: TGCGCCAGCAGGCCATCCGGGGGGGCTACCAAAAACATTCAGTACTTC. Protein: CASRPSGGATKNIQYF. The chain employs TRBV5-1 and TRBJ2-4; the match to TRBD2 covers 8 bases. Germline CDR1 reads SGHRS; CDR2 reads YFSETQ. With V trimmed by 5 bases and J by 2 bases, 9 bases remained unmatched. This CDR3 has 16 amino acids.

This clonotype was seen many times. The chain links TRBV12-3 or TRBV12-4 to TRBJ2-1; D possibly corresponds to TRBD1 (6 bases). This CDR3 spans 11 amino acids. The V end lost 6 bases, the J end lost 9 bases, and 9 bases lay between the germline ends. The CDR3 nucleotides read TGTGCCAGCAGCAGGGGTGGTGAGCAGTTCTTC. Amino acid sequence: CASSRGGEQFF.

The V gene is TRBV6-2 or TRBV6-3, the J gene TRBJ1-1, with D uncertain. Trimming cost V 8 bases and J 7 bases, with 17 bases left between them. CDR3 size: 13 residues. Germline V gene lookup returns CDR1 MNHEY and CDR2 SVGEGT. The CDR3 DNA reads TGTGCCAGCGTTCGCGGCCTCAGAGGTGAAGCTTTCTTT. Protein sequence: CASVRGLRGEAFF.

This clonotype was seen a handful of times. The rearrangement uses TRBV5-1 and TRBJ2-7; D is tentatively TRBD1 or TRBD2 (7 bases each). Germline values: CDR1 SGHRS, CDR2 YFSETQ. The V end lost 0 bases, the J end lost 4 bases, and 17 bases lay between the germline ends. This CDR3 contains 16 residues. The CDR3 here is CASSLGFSGTAYEQYF. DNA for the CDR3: TGCGCCAGCAGCTTGGGATTCAGCGGGACAGCTTACGAGCAGTACTTC.

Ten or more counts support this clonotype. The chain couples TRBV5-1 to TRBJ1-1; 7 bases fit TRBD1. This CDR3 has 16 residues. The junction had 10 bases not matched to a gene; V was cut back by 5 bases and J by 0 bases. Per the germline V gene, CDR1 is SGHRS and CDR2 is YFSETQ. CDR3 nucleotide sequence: TGCGCCAGCAGATTCGGACAGGCTATCATGAACACTGAAGCTTTCTTT. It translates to CASRFGQAIMNTEAFF.